The T cell receptor (beta chain) under discussion was sequenced for a study of OX40 agonist ivuxolimab in advanced cancers. Study details: Ivuxolimab doses were 0.01, 0.1, 0.3, 1.5, 3 or 10 mg/kg every 2 weeks. Hepatocellular carcinoma, melanoma, renal cell or head and neck cancer affected the dose-escalation patients. Antecedent anti-PD-1, anti-PD-L1 or anti-CTLA-4 therapy was permissible, with 40% having received some. Findings and limits, study-wide: CD4+ and CD8+ T cells in blood underwent clonal expansion by week 6 at 0.1 to 3.0 mg/kg.

With regard to this clone: What it binds is not known.

Trimming took 10 bases from V and 3 from J, leaving 9 bases between them. CDR1 is KGHSH, CDR2 LQKENI, per germline. The CDR3 has 11 amino acids. Measured with immunoSEQ multiplex PCR; TCRdb has only the in-frame clones, and not every one. The profile shows under 95,000 clones, more than 75% of them singletons. The source is an adult with an advanced solid tumor such as melanoma, head and neck, liver or kidney cancer. Sequences were derived from CD4+ or CD8+ T cells sorted from blood, sampled in a trial of the OX40 agonist ivuxolimab. V gene TRBV18 combines with J gene TRBJ2-5; D is undetermined. CDR3 DNA sequence: TGTGCCACCGCCTCCAAAGAGACCCAGTACTTC. It translates to CATASKETQYF.